One T cell receptor (beta chain) is described in this entry. Sequenced by immunoSEQ multiplex PCR; TCRdb stores in-frame clones only, minus some. Among about 45,000 clones listed, roughly 86% were seen once. The record originates from a study of T cell clones after liver transplantation. Sorting of unstimulated PBMCs yielded separate CD3+CD4+ and CD3+CD8+ fractions. CDR3 length: 13 residues. Trimming removed 0 bases at V and 10 bases at J, with 12 bases between. Germline V gene sequence: CDR1 SNHLY, CDR2 FYNNEI. The sample in question was CD4+ T cells from blood, obtained 24 months after liver transplant. This sequence originates from a human patient who received a liver transplant. A subset of T cells may come from the graft donor. This sequence joins TRBV2 and TRBJ1-2; possibly TRBD1 for D (5 bases). In DNA, the CDR3 is TGTGCCAGCAGTGAAGCAGGTCAGGGTGACTACACCTTC. Translation: CASSEAGQGDYTF.